Listed here are 30 T cell receptor beta chains from one sample, sequenced in a study of shared clonotypes between healthy human individuals. Assay used: immunoSEQ multiplex PCR; TCRdb lists only in-frame clones, some missing. The sample comprises about half a million clones, around 79% of which are singletons, and 10% to 15% rests with the top ten. The material sequenced was PBMCs. These TCRs come from a woman aged 40 to 50 in good health. Some clones in this sample may be carry-over from other donors' samples.

On this clone: Since a much larger clone is just one base distant, this may be a read error. The chain combines TRBV5-5 with TRBJ1-1; no clear D gene. Germline V CDR1 and CDR2: SGHKS, YYEKEE (reference sequence). Trimming shortened V by 3 bases and J by 1 base, and 4 bases separated the two germline ends. The CDR3 covers 12 residues. CDR3 amino acids: CASSYPNTEAFF. The CDR3 DNA reads as TGTGCCAGCAGCTACCCGAACACTGAAGCTTTCTTT.

The chain is built from TRBV28 and TRBJ1-4, with a tentative D call TRBD1 (5 bases). The V gene's germline CDR1 is MDHEN and CDR2 SYDVKM. CDR3 length: 15 residues. With 5 bases removed from V and 8 bases from J, the gap between germline ends came to 18 bases. CDR3 bases: TGTGCCAGCAGTCCCCCCGGGGGTTTCGGAGAAAAACTGTTTTTT. It specifies CASSPPGGFGEKLFF.

A word on this clone: Other DNA sequences within the sample encode an identical CDR3. V gene TRBV19 combines with J gene TRBJ2-7, with D maybe TRBD2 (6 bases). The CDR3 is made up of 13 amino acids. The V and J ends lost 5 bases and 2 bases respectively, with 10 bases between them. Germline V lookup: CDR1 LNHDA, CDR2 SQIVND (reference sequence). The CDR3 sequence: CASSVRGPYEQYF. CDR3 coding DNA: TGTGCCAGTAGTGTGCGGGGACCCTACGAGCAGTACTTC.

V usage is TRBV2 and J usage is TRBJ2-1; possible D gene TRBD1, 6 bases. Germline CDR1 SNHLY, CDR2 FYNNEI. This CDR3 spans 15 amino acids. Trimming shortened V by 1 base and J by 7 bases, and 14 bases separated the two germline ends. The CDR3 region is CASSEDRAALNEQFF. The CDR3 nucleotides read TGTGCCAGCAGTGAAGACAGGGCGGCTTTGAATGAGCAGTTCTTC. Complete variable domain (other parts from reference TRBV2 and TRBJ2-1): EPEVTQTPSHQVTQMGQEVILRCVPISNHLYFYWYRQILGQKVEFLVSFYNNEISEKSEIFDDQFSVERPDGSNFTLKIRSTKLEDSAMYFCASSEDRAALNEQFFGPGTRLTVL.

This clone showed up just a few times. This sample includes further DNA sequences coding for the same CDR3. This chain links TRBV5-1 with TRBJ2-3; 10 bases fit TRBD2. The CDR3 spans 16 residues. Germline V CDR1 and CDR2: SGHRS, YFSETQ. V lost 3 bases, J lost 5 bases, and 9 bases stayed unmatched. Here the CDR3 reads CASSYGLAGVIDTQYF. In nucleotides, the CDR3 is TGCGCCAGCAGCTACGGTCTAGCGGGAGTTATAGATACGCAGTATTTT.

This clone appeared a few times. The chain recombines TRBV7-3 with TRBJ2-5; 9 bases are shared with TRBD1. This CDR3 contains 14 residues. CDR1 and CDR2 from the germline V gene are SGHTA and FQGTGA. Losses at the gene ends were 5 bases for V and 5 bases for J; bases not matched to a gene: 6. CDR3 nucleotides: TGTGCCAGCAGCCCAGGGACAGGGTTGGAGACCCAGTACTTC. Translating gives CASSPGTGLETQYF.

The gene calls are TRBV5-1 and TRBJ2-3; 9 bases match TRBD2. Germline loops: CDR1 SGHRS, CDR2 YFSETQ. The V gene end was trimmed by 0 bases and the J gene end by 3 bases; junction bases not matched to a gene: 14. There are 19 residues in the CDR3. In nucleotides, the CDR3 is TGCGCCAGCAGCTTGGTATGGACTAGCGACACGGGGGGGACAGATACGCAGTATTTT. Its translation: CASSLVWTSDTGGTDTQYF. The full variable domain, its missing parts supplied by reference TRBV5-1 and TRBJ2-3, is KAGVTQTPRYLIKTRGQQVTLSCSPISGHRSVSWYQQTPGQGLQFLFEYFSETQRNKGNFPGRFSGRQFSNSRSEMNVSTLELGDSALYLCASSLVWTSDTGGTDTQYFGPGTRLTVL.

The chain uses TRBV4-1 and TRBJ2-3; 7 nucleotides align to TRBD2. Germline V lookup: CDR1 MGHRA, CDR2 YSYEKL. The V and J ends lost 0 bases and 0 bases, in that order; junction bases with no gene match: 12. There are 19 residues in the CDR3. For the CDR3, the DNA is TGCGCCAGCAGCCAAGAATCCCCCTTCTGGCGGGAGAGCACAGATACGCAGTATTTT. Its translation: CASSQESPFWRESTDTQYF.

The chain joins TRBV6-4 to TRBJ2-1; 7 bases agree with TRBD2. The germline V gene has CDR1 MRHNA and CDR2 SNTAGT. V dropped 8 bases and J dropped 5; count of bases not matched to a gene: 9. This CDR3 spans 14 amino acids. The CDR3 coding sequence is TGTGCCAGCGCGGGGGAGTTTGGGGACAATGAGCAGTTCTTC. It encodes CASAGEFGDNEQFF.

This clone was detected only a few times. The CDR3 region has the DNA TGTGCCAGCAGCTCTACGACAGGGAACTACGAGCAGTACTTC. Translating gives CASSSTTGNYEQYF. This rearrangement joins TRBV7-9 to TRBJ2-7; TRBD1 matches 7 bases. CDR1 is SEHNR and CDR2 is FQNEAQ in the germline V gene (reference sequence). J lost 3 bases, V lost 4 bases, and 6 bases had no gene match. The CDR3 length is 14 residues.

The chain recombines TRBV30 with TRBJ1-2; unclear D gene. Per the germline V gene, CDR1 is GTSNPN and CDR2 is SVGIG (reference sequence). Trimming removed 0 bases from V and 2 bases from J, with 10 bases in between. CDR3 length: 14 amino acids. CDR3 sequence reads: CAWSVSLGNYGYTF. The DNA for the CDR3 is TGTGCCTGGAGTGTAAGTTTAGGGAACTATGGCTACACCTTC.

This chain links TRBV28 with TRBJ1-5; TRBD1 agrees at 8 bases. The germline gives CDR1 MDHEN, CDR2 SYDVKM. V lost 9 bases, J lost 1 base, and 2 bases stayed unmatched. The CDR3 sequence is 13 residues long. CDR3 sequence reads: CASWDRSNQPQHF. The CDR3 DNA reads TGTGCCAGTTGGGACAGGAGCAATCAGCCCCAGCATTTT. The whole variable domain, remainder taken from reference TRBV28 and TRBJ1-5, is DVKVTQSSRYLVKRTGEKVFLECVQDMDHENMFWYRQDPGLGLRLIYFSYDVKMKEKGDIPEGYSVSREKKERFSLILESASTNQTSMYLCASWDRSNQPQHFGDGTRLSIL.

The rearrangement joins TRBV14 to TRBJ1-1; TRBD1 matches 7 bases. Trimming cost V 3 bases and J 4 bases; bases outside gene matches: 17. CDR1 is SGHDN, CDR2 FVKESK, per germline. This CDR3 comprises 18 residues. The CDR3 sequence is CASSHLIIGKGASTEAFF. Here the CDR3 DNA reads TGTGCCAGCAGCCACTTAATCATTGGAAAGGGGGCGAGCACTGAAGCTTTCTTT.

In this sample, this clone turned up once. The chain joins TRBV19 to TRBJ2-1; D not resolved. There are 13 residues in the CDR3. V gave up 5 bases and J gave up 6 bases, with 11 bases separating them. Germline V CDR1 and CDR2: LNHDA, SQIVND (reference sequence). CDR3 in DNA: TGTGCCAGTAGTCTCCCCCCTGTCAATGAGCAGTTCTTC. This gives the protein CASSLPPVNEQFF.

The rearrangement uses TRBV4-1 and TRBJ2-1, with a tentative D call TRBD2 (6 bases). This CDR3 region has 14 residues. V was shortened by 1 base and J by 7 bases, with 11 bases between the two germline ends. Germline CDR1 MGHRA, CDR2 YSYEKL. The CDR3 sequence: CASSQGPGVNEQFF. For the CDR3, the DNA is TGCGCCAGCAGCCAAGGGCCGGGAGTGAATGAGCAGTTCTTC.

The sample holds one count of this clone. This chain connects TRBV30 to TRBJ2-5; D ambiguous. The CDR3 has 15 amino acids. V was shortened by 1 base and J by 5 bases, with 17 bases between the two germline ends. Germline V lookup: CDR1 GTSNPN, CDR2 SVGIG (reference sequence). The CDR3 DNA follows: TGTGCCTGGAGTGGGCACCAAAGAGCAGTGGAGACCCAGTACTTC. Protein sequence: CAWSGHQRAVETQYF.

The chain is built from TRBV19 and TRBJ1-5, with D unresolved. The CDR3 covers 12 residues. Germline CDR1 reads LNHDA; CDR2 reads SQIVND (reference sequence). The V end was cut by 5 bases, the J end by 4 bases, with 6 bases between. CDR3 residues: CASSPRNQPQHF. The CDR3 coding sequence is TGTGCCAGTAGTCCGCGTAATCAGCCCCAGCATTTT.

The genes are TRBV7-2 and TRBJ2-1, with 9 bases aligning to TRBD2. This CDR3 is built from 15 residues. V trimming: 6 bases; J trimming: 4 bases; junction bases outside the gene matches: 7. The germline gives CDR1 SGHTA, CDR2 FQGNSA. CDR3: CASRLAGAHYNEQFF. The CDR3 bases are TGTGCCAGCAGACTAGCGGGTGCACATTACAATGAGCAGTTCTTC.

The chain couples TRBV18 to TRBJ1-4, with a possible D match to TRBD1 (5 bases). This CDR3 comprises 15 residues. In germline, CDR1 is KGHSH, CDR2 LQKENI. With 2 bases removed from V and 10 bases from J, the gap between germline ends came to 17 bases. CDR3 amino acids: CASSPSGAARGKLFF. The CDR3 DNA reads TGTGCCAGCTCACCAAGCGGGGCCGCGAGGGGAAAACTGTTTTTT.

This chain links TRBV5-6 with TRBJ1-1; tentatively, D is TRBD1 (5 bases). The CDR3 has 11 amino acids. The V end lost 4 bases, the J end lost 8 bases, and 9 bases lay between the germline ends. Germline V gene data show CDR1 as SGHDT and CDR2 as YYEEEE. CDR3 coding DNA: TGTGCCAGCAGCAACAGGCTAGAAGCTTTCTTT. Protein: CASSNRLEAFF. Filled out from reference TRBV5-6 and TRBJ1-1, the complete variable domain reads DAGVTQSPTHLIKTRGQQVTLRCSPKSGHDTVSWYQQALGQGPQFIFQYYEEEERQRGNFPDRFSGHQFPNYSSELNVNALLLGDSALYLCASSNRLEAFFGQGTRLTVV.

The rearrangement joins TRBV4-1 to TRBJ2-2; 7 bases match TRBD1. The germline CDR1 and CDR2 sequences are MGHRA and YSYEKL. This CDR3 spans 15 amino acids. V shed 1 base, J shed 6 bases, and the junction held 5 bases outside the gene matches. The CDR3 loop is CASSQVRGRAGELFF. The CDR3, as DNA: TGCGCCAGCAGCCAAGTAAGGGGGCGCGCCGGGGAGCTGTTTTTT.

V usage is TRBV27 and J usage is TRBJ1-1; possible D gene TRBD1, 5 bases. The length of the CDR3 is 15 residues. Germline CDR1 and CDR2: MNHEY and SMNVEV (reference sequence). Trimming cost V 0 bases and J 2 bases, with 10 bases left between them. The DNA for the CDR3 is TGTGCCAGCAGTTTATCGCAGGGAGGAAACACTGAAGCTTTCTTT. Translation gives CASSLSQGGNTEAFF.

V and J are TRBV7-3 and TRBJ2-7; weak D call: TRBD1 (6 bases). Germline assignment: CDR1 SGHTA and CDR2 FQGTGA. CDR3 length equals 13 residues. With 2 bases removed from V and 6 bases from J, the gap between germline ends came to 11 bases. In DNA form, the CDR3 reads TGTGCCAGCAGCTTAGACAGGCGGGCCGAGCAGTACTTC. Amino acids: CASSLDRRAEQYF.

The DNA for the CDR3 is TGTGCCAGCTCACCGTCCGGGACCGCGAACACTGAAGCTTTCTTT. The encoded protein is CASSPSGTANTEAFF. The chain employs TRBV18 and TRBJ1-1, with D tentatively TRBD1 (5 bases). V was clipped by 3 bases and J by 1 base, with 12 bases between them. The length of the CDR3 is 15 residues. The germline CDR1 and CDR2 sequences are KGHSH and LQKENI. Together with reference TRBV18 and TRBJ1-1, the CDR3 gives the full variable domain: NAGVMQNPRHLVRRRGQEARLRCSPMKGHSHVYWYRQLPEEGLKFMVYLQKENIIDESGMPKERFSAEFPKEGPSILRIQQVVRGDSAAYFCASSPSGTANTEAFFGQGTRLTVV.

The rearrangement links TRBV29-1 to TRBJ2-1; TRBD1 agrees at 10 bases. Germline loops: CDR1 SQVTM, CDR2 ANQGSEA. The CDR3 loop spans 16 amino acids. After removal of 6 bases from V and 4 bases from J, the junction contained 12 bases not matched to a gene. This chain's CDR3 is CSVDSLTGGAYNEQFF. In DNA form, the CDR3 reads TGCAGCGTGGACTCCTTGACAGGGGGCGCGTACAATGAGCAGTTCTTC.

This clone was recorded once. The junction departs from germline at one end; a sequencing error may be responsible. Different DNA sequences within this sample yield the same CDR3. The rearrangement joins TRBV9 to TRBJ1-1; D is perhaps TRBD1 (6 bases). CDR1 is SGDLS, CDR2 YYNGEE, per germline. This CDR3 has 15 amino acids. The CDR3 sequence: CASSVAGTTNTEAFF. In nucleotides, the CDR3 is TGTGCCAGCAGCGTAGCCGGGACAACGAACACCGAAGCTTTCTTT.

The V and J genes are TRBV18 and TRBJ2-6; 11 bases align to TRBD1. This CDR3 has 17 residues. V dropped 2 bases and J dropped 4; count of bases not matched to a gene: 4. The germline gives CDR1 KGHSH, CDR2 LQKENI. The CDR3 is CASSPIGQGAGANVLTF. CDR3 bases: TGTGCCAGCTCACCAATCGGACAGGGGGCCGGGGCCAACGTCCTGACTTTC.

The chain has TRBV6-6 and TRBJ2-7; TRBD1 matches 8 bases. V was clipped by 5 bases and J by 5 bases; unmatched bases: 8. The length of the CDR3 is 14 residues. The germline CDR1 and CDR2 sequences are MNHNY and SVGAGI (reference sequence). The CDR3 is CASSRDRGLNEQYF. In DNA, the CDR3 is TGTGCCAGCAGTCGAGACAGGGGATTGAACGAGCAGTACTTC.

This clone was seen just once. Written as DNA, the CDR3 is TGTGCCAGCCAGCCGCTACCGAGGGGGACCCAGTACTTC. Its protein product is CASQPLPRGTQYF. The chain joins TRBV2 to TRBJ2-5; D may be TRBD1 or TRBD2 (5 bases each). This CDR3 is built from 13 residues. CDR1 and CDR2 (germline): SNHLY, FYNNEI. V lost 8 bases and J 7 bases, leaving 17 bases between the germline ends.

The gene calls are TRBV5-6 and TRBJ2-3, with D uncertain. The V end lost 0 bases, the J end lost 8 bases, and 4 bases lay between the germline ends. The CDR3 extends over 11 amino acids. Germline V CDR1 and CDR2: SGHDT, YYEEEE. The chain's CDR3 is CASSLEGTQYF. For the CDR3, the DNA is TGTGCCAGCAGCTTGGAGGGTACGCAGTATTTT.